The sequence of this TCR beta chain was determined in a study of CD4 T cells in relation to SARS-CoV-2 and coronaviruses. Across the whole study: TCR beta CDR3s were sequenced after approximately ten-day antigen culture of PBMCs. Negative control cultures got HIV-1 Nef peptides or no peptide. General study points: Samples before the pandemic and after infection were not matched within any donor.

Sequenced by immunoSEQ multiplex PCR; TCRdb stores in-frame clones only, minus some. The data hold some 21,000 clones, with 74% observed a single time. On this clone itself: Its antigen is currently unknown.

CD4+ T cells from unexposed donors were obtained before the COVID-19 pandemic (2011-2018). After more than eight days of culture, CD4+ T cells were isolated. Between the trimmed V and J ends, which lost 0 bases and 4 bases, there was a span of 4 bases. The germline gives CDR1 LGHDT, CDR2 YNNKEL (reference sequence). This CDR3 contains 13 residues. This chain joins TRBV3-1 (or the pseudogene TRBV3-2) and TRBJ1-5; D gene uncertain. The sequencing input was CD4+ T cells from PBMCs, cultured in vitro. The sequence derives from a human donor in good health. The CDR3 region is CASSQDRNQPQHF. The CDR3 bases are TGTGCCAGCAGCCAAGACCGAAATCAGCCCCAGCATTTT.